This section outlines one T cell receptor beta chain sequence together with its context. Sequencing used immunoSEQ multiplex PCR; TCRdb keeps in-frame clones, though not all of them. This table has approximately 75,000 clones, around 83% appearing once. The ends lost 6 bases at V and 2 bases at J; junction bases unmatched: 6. Per germline, CDR1 SEHNR and CDR2 FQNEAQ (reference sequence). This CDR3 contains 15 residues. This sample is drawn from a study of blood T cell repertoires in COVID-19. Sequenced: peripheral blood. The TCR comes from a man aged 30 to 45 with COVID-19, enrolled during active disease. The chain links TRBV7-9 to TRBJ2-3; 9 bases agree with TRBD2. The CDR3 is CASRPTSGSTDTQYF. The CDR3 region has the DNA TGTGCCAGCAGACCTACTAGCGGGTCCACAGATACGCAGTATTTT.